This paragraph covers one TCR beta chain sequence. The antigen remains unidentified. The sample belongs to a study of lymphopenia after photon versus proton radiotherapy. Study outcomes and limitations: Oligoclonal CD8+ Temra expansion after nadir drove photon patients' diversity drop. Only patients who died were analyzed for survival; proton advantage is unproven.

The assay was immunoSEQ multiplex PCR, and TCRdb's table has in-frame clones only and misses some. The sample shows 60,000 or so clones, around 87% of them seen only once. Germline CDR1 and CDR2: GTSNPN and SVGIG (reference sequence). This CDR3 is 14 amino acids long. Trimming shortened V by 0 bases and J by 3 bases, and 11 bases separated the two germline ends. The source material was peripheral blood, sampled from a patient treated with photon-based radiotherapy. V and J are TRBV30 and TRBJ1-2; no clear D. This TCR came from a man aged 40-49 years with gastric cancer. The chain's CDR3 is CAWSVGWEDYGYTF. CDR3 in DNA: TGTGCCTGGAGTGTCGGGTGGGAGGACTATGGCTACACCTTC.